These 3 T cell receptor beta chains came from one sample sequenced in a study of a mutant IDH1 vaccine in newly diagnosed glioma. Data came from immunoSEQ multiplex PCR; TCRdb stores just in-frame clones and leaves some out. The data show tens of thousands of clones, with 85% to 90% seen just once and approximately 4.6% held by the top ten. Their antigens remain unidentified. The time point: week 5, during vaccination. Each dose delivered 300 ug of mutant IDH1 20-mer peptide subcutaneously with imiquimod. The sample consisted of PBMCs, taken from a glioma patient whose treatment included an IDH1 peptide vaccine. All receptors derive from a middle-aged woman with glioma.

J is TRBJ2-3 and V is TRBV9; no clear D gene. The germline V and J ends were trimmed by 0 bases and 2 bases, with 10 bases remaining between them. Germline V gives CDR1 SGDLS, CDR2 YYNGEE. CDR3 length: 15 amino acids. CDR3 DNA: TGTGCCAGCAGCGTAGGCGTTCAATCCACAGATACGCAGTATTTT. Translation gives CASSVGVQSTDTQYF.

V usage is TRBV19 and J usage is TRBJ1-2; tentatively, D is TRBD1 (5 bases). The CDR3 consists of 15 residues. The germline V and J ends were trimmed by 8 bases and 0 bases, with 16 bases remaining between them. Germline-derived CDR1 and CDR2 are LNHDA and SQIVND (reference sequence). The CDR3 region has the DNA TGTGCCAGTTCGAACCAGGGTAGGCCTAACTATGGCTACACCTTC. This sequence encodes CASSNQGRPNYGYTF.

Here the CDR3 reads CASSSSGADSGNTIYF. The CDR3 bases are TGTGCCAGCAGTTCCTCAGGGGCCGACTCTGGAAACACCATATATTTT. The rearrangement links TRBV6-5 to TRBJ1-3; a weak D match, TRBD1 (6 bases). Between the trimmed V and J ends, which lost 4 bases and 0 bases, there was a span of 13 bases. Per germline, CDR1 MNHEY and CDR2 SVGAGI. CDR3 length equals 16 residues.